A single sample is the source of the 6 T cell receptor beta chains below, sequenced in a study of OX40 agonist ivuxolimab in advanced cancers. Repertoires were generated with immunoSEQ multiplex PCR, while TCRdb's copy carries only in-frame clones and drops some. This sample has tens of thousands of clones, with around 84% found just once. The input for sequencing was CD4+ or CD8+ T cells sorted from blood, taken in a trial of the OX40 agonist ivuxolimab. These receptor sequences come from an adult with an advanced solid tumor such as melanoma, head and neck, liver or kidney cancer.

The chain recombines TRBV11-2 with TRBJ2-1; 11 bases agree with TRBD1. The trim removed 4 bases at V and 6 bases at J, leaving 5 bases unmatched. Germline-derived CDR1 and CDR2 are SGHAT and FQNNGV. The CDR3 runs 15 residues. The CDR3 coding sequence is TGTGCCAGCAGCTCGGTGGACAGGGGGCGCAATGAGCAGTTCTTC. Amino acid sequence: CASSSVDRGRNEQFF.

The rearrangement uses TRBV28 and TRBJ1-2, with D possibly being TRBD1 (6 bases). This CDR3 is 14 amino acids long. CDR1 and CDR2 from the germline V gene are MDHEN and SYDVKM. V was pared by 6 bases and J by 4 bases, with 15 bases between. The CDR3 DNA follows: TGTGCCAGCAGCTCTCCGGGACACATCTATGGCTACACCTTC. Encoded protein: CASSSPGHIYGYTF.

This clone is medium-sized by share. V usage is TRBV27 and J usage is TRBJ1-6, with D unclear. Deletions cut 8 bases from V and 4 bases from J, with 9 bases between. The germline V gene has CDR1 MNHEY and CDR2 SMNVEV (reference sequence). The CDR3 loop spans 13 amino acids. CDR3 protein: CASARSYNSPLHF. In DNA, the CDR3 is TGTGCCAGCGCCAGATCATATAATTCACCCCTCCACTTT.

The chain links TRBV11-2 to TRBJ1-5, with a weak D call TRBD1 (6 bases). This CDR3 spans 17 amino acids. With 1 base removed from V and 5 bases from J, the gap between germline ends came to 18 bases. Per germline, CDR1 SGHAT and CDR2 FQNNGV. CDR3 nucleotides: TGTGCCAGCAGCTTAGGCTCGGTCAGGGGAGGTGATCAGCCCCAGCATTTT. Protein product: CASSLGSVRGGDQPQHF.

In regard to this clone: Since no conserved phenylalanine or tryptophan closes the CDR3, a read error is the likely cause. Because the CDR3's place on the DNA is in doubt, the DNA is left out and the CDR3 is given as listed by TCRdb. This sequence joins TRBV20-1 and TRBJ2-7; the table names TRBD2, a call not compared with the DNA. The CDR3 has 11 amino acids, counting both end residues. The germline CDR1 and CDR2 sequences are DFQATT and SNEGSKA (reference sequence). The CDR3 region is CSVRYGTSEYL.

The V and J genes are TRBV12-5 and TRBJ2-4, with a possible D match to TRBD1 (6 bases). Trimming took off 4 bases at V and 4 bases at J, with 14 bases between the two ends. Germline CDR1 reads LGHNT; CDR2 reads FRNRAP. The CDR3 covers 15 residues. CDR3 nucleotide sequence: TGTGCTAGTGGTTCCCCCGGGACATCTAAAAACATTCAGTACTTC. It translates to CASGSPGTSKNIQYF. Complete variable domain (other parts from reference TRBV12-5 and TRBJ2-4): DARVTQTPRHKVTEMGQEVTMRCQPILGHNTVFWYRQTMMQGLELLAYFRNRAPLDDSGMPKDRFSAEMPDATLATLKIQPSEPRDSAVYFCASGSPGTSKNIQYFGAGTRLSVL.